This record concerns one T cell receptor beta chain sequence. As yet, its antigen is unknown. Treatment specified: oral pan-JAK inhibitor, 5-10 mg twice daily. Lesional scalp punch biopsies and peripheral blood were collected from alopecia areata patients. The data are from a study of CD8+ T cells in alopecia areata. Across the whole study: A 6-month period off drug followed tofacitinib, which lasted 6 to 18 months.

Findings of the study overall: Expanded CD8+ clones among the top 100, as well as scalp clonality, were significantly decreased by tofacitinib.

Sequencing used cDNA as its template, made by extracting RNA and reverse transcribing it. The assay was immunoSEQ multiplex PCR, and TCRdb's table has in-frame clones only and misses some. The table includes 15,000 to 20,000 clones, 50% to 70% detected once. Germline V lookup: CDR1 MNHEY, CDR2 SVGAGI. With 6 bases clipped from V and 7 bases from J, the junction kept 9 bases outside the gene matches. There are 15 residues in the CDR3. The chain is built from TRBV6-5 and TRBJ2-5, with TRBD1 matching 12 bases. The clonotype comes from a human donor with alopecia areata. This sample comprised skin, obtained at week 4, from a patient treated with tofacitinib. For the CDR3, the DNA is TGTGCCAGCAGGCGGGGACAGGGGGCCCCACGGACCCAGTACTTC. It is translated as CASRRGQGAPRTQYF.